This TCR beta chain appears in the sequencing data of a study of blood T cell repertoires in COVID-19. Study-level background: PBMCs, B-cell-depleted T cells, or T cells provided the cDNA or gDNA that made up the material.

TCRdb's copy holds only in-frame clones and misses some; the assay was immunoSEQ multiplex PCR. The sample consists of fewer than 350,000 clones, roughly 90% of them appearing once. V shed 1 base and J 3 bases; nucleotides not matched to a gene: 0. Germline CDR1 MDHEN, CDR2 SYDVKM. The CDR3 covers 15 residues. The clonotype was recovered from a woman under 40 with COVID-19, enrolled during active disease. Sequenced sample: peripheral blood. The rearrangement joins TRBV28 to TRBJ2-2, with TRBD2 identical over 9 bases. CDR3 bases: TGTGCCAGCAGTTTATTAGCGGGGGACACCGGGGAGCTGTTTTTT. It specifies CASSLLAGDTGELFF.